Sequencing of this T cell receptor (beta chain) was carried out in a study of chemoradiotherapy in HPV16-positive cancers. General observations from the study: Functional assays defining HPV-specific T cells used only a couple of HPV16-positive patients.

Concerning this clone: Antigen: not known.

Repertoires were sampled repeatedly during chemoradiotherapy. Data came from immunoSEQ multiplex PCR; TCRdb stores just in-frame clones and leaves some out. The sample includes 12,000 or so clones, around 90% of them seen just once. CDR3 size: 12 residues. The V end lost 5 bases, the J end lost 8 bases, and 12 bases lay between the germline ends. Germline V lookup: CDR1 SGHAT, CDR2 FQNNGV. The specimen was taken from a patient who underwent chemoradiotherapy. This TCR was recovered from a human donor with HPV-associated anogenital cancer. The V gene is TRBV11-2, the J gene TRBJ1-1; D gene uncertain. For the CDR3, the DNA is TGTGCCAGCAGCCCCGGGTCCGCCGAAGCTTTCTTT. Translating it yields CASSPGSAEAFF.